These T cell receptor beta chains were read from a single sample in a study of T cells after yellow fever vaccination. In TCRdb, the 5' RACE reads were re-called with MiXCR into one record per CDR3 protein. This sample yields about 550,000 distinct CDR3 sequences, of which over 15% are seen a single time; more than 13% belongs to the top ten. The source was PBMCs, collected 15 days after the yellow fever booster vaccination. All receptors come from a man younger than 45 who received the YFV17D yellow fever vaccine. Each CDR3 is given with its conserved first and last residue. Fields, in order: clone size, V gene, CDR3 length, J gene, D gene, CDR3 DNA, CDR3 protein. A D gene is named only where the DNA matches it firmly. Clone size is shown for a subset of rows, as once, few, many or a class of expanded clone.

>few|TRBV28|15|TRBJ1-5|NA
TGTGCCAGCACCGGCGCCCAGGGGTCCAATCAGCCCCAGCATTTT
CASTGAQGSNQPQHF
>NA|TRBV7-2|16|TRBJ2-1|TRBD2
TGTGCCAGCAGCTTAGGAGCGGGAGGGGGGTACAATGAGCAGTTCTTC
CASSLGAGGGYNEQFF
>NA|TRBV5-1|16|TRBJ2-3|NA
TGCGCCAGCAGCTTGGGAGCAGCGGGTGGCACAGATACGCAGTATTTT
CASSLGAAGGTDTQYF
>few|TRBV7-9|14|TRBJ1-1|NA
TGTGCCAGCAGCAATACAGGAGGTGACACTGAAGCTTTCTTT
CASSNTGGDTEAFF
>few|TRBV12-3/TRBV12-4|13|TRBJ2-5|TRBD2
TGTGCCAGCAGTAGGACTAGATATGAGACCCAGTACTTC
CASSRTRYETQYF
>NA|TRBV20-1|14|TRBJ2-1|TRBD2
TGCAGTGCGGTTAGCGGGAGGATTTCCGATGAGCAGTTCTTC
CSAVSGRISDEQFF
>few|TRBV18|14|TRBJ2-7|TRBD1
TGTGCCAGCTCACCCGGGACAGGCCCCGAGGAGCAGTACTTC
CASSPGTGPEEQYF
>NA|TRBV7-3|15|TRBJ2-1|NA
TGTGCCAGCAGCAGAACAGGGACCCCCCGTTTGGAGCAGTTCTTC
CASSRTGTPRLEQFF
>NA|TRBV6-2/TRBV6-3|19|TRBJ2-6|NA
TGTGCCAGCAGTTCAATTAGGCGGACAGCCCGGCGGGGGGCCAACGTCCTGACTTTC
CASSSIRRTARRGANVLTF
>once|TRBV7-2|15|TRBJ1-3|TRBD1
TGTGCCAGCAGCTTCCTAGGACAGGGGGCTGACACCATATATTTT
CASSFLGQGADTIYF
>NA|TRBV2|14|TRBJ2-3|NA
TGTGCCAGCAGCTATGAACCGACTCGGGATACGCAGTATTTT
CASSYEPTRDTQYF
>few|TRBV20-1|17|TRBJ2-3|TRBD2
TGCAGTGCTCCCGGGACTAGCGGGAGGACTAGCACAGATACGCAGTATTTT
CSAPGTSGRTSTDTQYF
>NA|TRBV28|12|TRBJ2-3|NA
TGTGCCAGCAGTACCCCGTCAGATACGCAGTATTTT
CASSTPSDTQYF
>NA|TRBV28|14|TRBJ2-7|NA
TGTGCCAGCAGTTTATACCCGACTTCCTACGAGCAGTACTTC
CASSLYPTSYEQYF
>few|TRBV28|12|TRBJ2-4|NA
TGTGCCAGCAGTCTAGGGACCAACATTCAGTACTTC
CASSLGTNIQYF
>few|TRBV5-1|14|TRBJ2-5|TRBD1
TGCGCCAGCACCCCCAGGGGGCTTGTTGAGACCCAGTACTTC
CASTPRGLVETQYF
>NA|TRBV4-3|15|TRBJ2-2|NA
TGCGCCAGCAGCCAAGAGGATCGAGGCACCGGGGAGCTGTTTTTT
CASSQEDRGTGELFF
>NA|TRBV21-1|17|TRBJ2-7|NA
TGTGCCAGCAGCAAAGGGTCCAGGGGAGGAGGCTCCTACGAGCAGTACTTC
CASSKGSRGGGSYEQYF
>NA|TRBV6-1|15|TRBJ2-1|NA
TGTGCCAGCAGTGGGACAGACGGCCTCTACAGTGAGCAGTTCTTC
CASSGTDGLYSEQFF
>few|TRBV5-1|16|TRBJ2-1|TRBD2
TGCGCCAGCAGCAAGACCGGACTAGCGGGTCTCAATGAGCAGTTCTTC
CASSKTGLAGLNEQFF
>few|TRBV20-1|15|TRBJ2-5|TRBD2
TGCAGTGCTCCGACTAGCGGGAGATGGCAAGAGACCCAGTACTTC
CSAPTSGRWQETQYF
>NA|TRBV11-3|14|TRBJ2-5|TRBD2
TGTGCCAGCAGCAAACGAGCGGGGCAAGAGACCCAGTACTTC
CASSKRAGQETQYF
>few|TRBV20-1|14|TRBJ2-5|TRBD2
TGCAGTGCCAGTAGACCCGGGACTAAAAAGACCCAGTACTTC
CSASRPGTKKTQYF
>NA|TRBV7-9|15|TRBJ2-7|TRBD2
TGTGCCAGCAGCTTAGAAGCGGGAGACGAGTACGAGCAGTACTTC
CASSLEAGDEYEQYF
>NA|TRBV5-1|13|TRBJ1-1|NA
TGCGCCAGCAGCACCGAGGTAGGCGCTGAAGCTTTCTTT
CASSTEVGAEAFF
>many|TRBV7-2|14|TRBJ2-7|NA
TGTGCCAGCAGCTCGGCAGGTGGTGGCTACGAGCAGTACTTC
CASSSAGGGYEQYF
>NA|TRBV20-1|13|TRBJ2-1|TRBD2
TGCAGTGCTAGACCCCCCGGGACTAACGAGCAGTTCTTC
CSARPPGTNEQFF
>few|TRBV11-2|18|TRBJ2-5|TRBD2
TGTGCCAGCAGCTTAGGAAGTTTAGAGGGACTACGCCAAGAGACCCAGTACTTC
CASSLGSLEGLRQETQYF
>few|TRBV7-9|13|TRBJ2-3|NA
TGTGCCAGCAGCTGGGGACTTCCAGATACGCAGTATTTT
CASSWGLPDTQYF
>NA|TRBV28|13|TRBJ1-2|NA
TGTGCCAGCAGTCTTACAGGGATCTATGGCTACACCTTC
CASSLTGIYGYTF
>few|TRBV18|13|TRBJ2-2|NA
TGTGCCAGCTCAAGGGAGGAAGCCGGGGAGCTGTTTTTT
CASSREEAGELFF
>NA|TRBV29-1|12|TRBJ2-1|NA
TGCAGCGGCATACGGGGGCAGGGGGAATTTTTCTTC
CSGIRGQGEFFF
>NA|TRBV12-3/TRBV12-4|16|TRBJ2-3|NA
TGTGCCAGCAGTTTAACGGGTAGCGGCAGCACAGATACGCAGTATTTT
CASSLTGSGSTDTQYF
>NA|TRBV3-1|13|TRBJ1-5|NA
TGTGCCAGCAGCCAAACGGGGTTGCAGCCCCAGCATTTT
CASSQTGLQPQHF
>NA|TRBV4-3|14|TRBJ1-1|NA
TGCGCCAGCAGCCAAGATGCCGCTTACACTGAAGCTTTCTTT
CASSQDAAYTEAFF
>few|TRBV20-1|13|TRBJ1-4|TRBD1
TGCAGTGCAACCCGGGACAGGGGTTGGGAACTGTTTTTT
CSATRDRGWELFF
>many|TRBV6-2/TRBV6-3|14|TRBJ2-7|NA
TGTGCCAGCAGCCGAGGCCTGGGGCCCTACGAGCAGTACTTC
CASSRGLGPYEQYF
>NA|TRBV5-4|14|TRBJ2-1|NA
TGTGCCTCCCAGCCGCACGACTCCTACAATGAGCAGTTCTTC
CASQPHDSYNEQFF
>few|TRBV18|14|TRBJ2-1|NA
TGTGCCAGCTCGTTACTCCGGATTAACAATGAGCAGTTCTTC
CASSLLRINNEQFF
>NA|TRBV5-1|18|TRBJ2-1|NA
TGCGCCAGCAGCTTGGTCACATCAGGAGTAAGCTCCTACAATGAGCAGTTCTTC
CASSLVTSGVSSYNEQFF
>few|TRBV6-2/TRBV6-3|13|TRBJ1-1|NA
TGTGCCAGCAGTCAGATCAAGGGCGGTGAAGCTTTCTTT
CASSQIKGGEAFF